Listed below are T cell receptor beta chains from one sample, sequenced in a study of Ad26.COV2.S vaccination and SARS-CoV-2 variants. Method: immunoSEQ multiplex PCR; TCRdb's copy keeps in-frame clones and lacks some. The data show about 400,000 clones, about 89% seen once. The sequencing here drew on peripheral blood, taken in a trial of Ad26.COV2.S vaccine versus placebo. Source of these receptors: a person between 18 and 65 years old who received the Ad26.COV2.S COVID-19 vaccine or a placebo. Each CDR3 is given with its conserved first and last residue. D genes are given only for firm matches. The listing skips clone size in some rows; elsewhere it reads once, few, many or a size class.

clone size: .
D gene: .
J gene: TRBJ1-2
V gene: TRBV29-1
CDR3 DNA: TGCAGCGTTCGCCCGGGACCGCGTGGCTACACCTTC
CDR3 protein: CSVRPGPRGYTF

clone size: few
D gene: TRBD2
J gene: TRBJ2-3
V gene: TRBV11-3
CDR3 DNA: TGTGCCAGCAGCTCCCGGAGGACTAGCGGAAGCACAGATACGCAGTATTTT
CDR3 protein: CASSSRRTSGSTDTQYF

clone size: .
D gene: .
J gene: TRBJ2-1
V gene: TRBV3-1/TRBV3-2
CDR3 DNA: TGTGCCAGCAGCCCCTTGTCGAATGAGCAGTTCTTC
CDR3 protein: CASSPLSNEQFF

clone size: .
D gene: .
J gene: TRBJ1-2
V gene: TRBV9
CDR3 DNA: TGTGCCAGCAGCGATGGAGAAGCTAACTATGGCTACACCTTC
CDR3 protein: CASSDGEANYGYTF

clone size: .
D gene: TRBD2
J gene: TRBJ2-3
V gene: TRBV5-1
CDR3 DNA: TGCGCCAGCAGCAATGGACTAGCGGGAGATGTAGATACGCAGTATTTT
CDR3 protein: CASSNGLAGDVDTQYF

clone size: .
D gene: TRBD2
J gene: TRBJ2-1
V gene: TRBV7-3
CDR3 DNA: TGTGCCAGCAGCGAGTACCCGGGACTAGCGGGCAATGAGCAGTTCTTC
CDR3 protein: CASSEYPGLAGNEQFF

clone size: once
D gene: TRBD2
J gene: TRBJ2-7
V gene: TRBV2
CDR3 DNA: TGTGCCAGCAACCGACTAGCGGGAAGTTCCTACGAGCAGTACTTC
CDR3 protein: CASNRLAGSSYEQYF

clone size: .
D gene: TRBD2
J gene: TRBJ2-7
V gene: TRBV29-1
CDR3 DNA: TGCAGCGTTGAGGATCAGACTAGCGGGAGGGGTGAGCAGTACTTC
CDR3 protein: CSVEDQTSGRGEQYF

clone size: .
D gene: .
J gene: TRBJ2-7
V gene: TRBV30
CDR3 DNA: TGTGCCTGGAGAAGGGCGAGGGACATCTCCTACGAGCAGTACTTC
CDR3 protein: CAWRRARDISYEQYF

clone size: .
D gene: .
J gene: TRBJ1-1
V gene: TRBV6-5
CDR3 DNA: TGTGCCAGCATCGGGGTGAACACTGAAGCTTTCTTT
CDR3 protein: CASIGVNTEAFF

clone size: .
D gene: .
J gene: TRBJ2-6
V gene: TRBV4-2
CDR3 DNA: TGTGCCAGCAGCCAACGAGGGGCTGGGGCCAACGTCCTGACTTTC
CDR3 protein: CASSQRGAGANVLTF

clone size: .
D gene: TRBD2
J gene: TRBJ2-7
V gene: TRBV13
CDR3 DNA: TGTGCCAGCAGCCCTTGGGAAGGGGGTAAGAAGCGGGAGAGGAACGAGCAGTACTTC
CDR3 protein: CASSPWEGGKKRERNEQYF

clone size: .
D gene: .
J gene: TRBJ1-5
V gene: TRBV2
CDR3 DNA: TGTGCCAGCAGTGATCAGACCAGCAATCAGCCCCAGCATTTT
CDR3 protein: CASSDQTSNQPQHF

clone size: .
D gene: .
J gene: TRBJ1-6
V gene: TRBV9
CDR3 DNA: TGTGCCAGCAGCGTAGCCCCCGGGGACGATTCACCCCTCCACTTT
CDR3 protein: CASSVAPGDDSPLHF

clone size: .
D gene: .
J gene: TRBJ1-2
V gene: TRBV5-1
CDR3 DNA: TGCGCCAGCAGCACCGGTGGTTGGCAGGACTATGGCTACACCTTC
CDR3 protein: CASSTGGWQDYGYTF

clone size: .
D gene: TRBD1
J gene: TRBJ2-7
V gene: TRBV28
CDR3 DNA: TGTGCCAGCAGCCCCGGGACAGTACTTAACTACGAGCAGTACTTC
CDR3 protein: CASSPGTVLNYEQYF

clone size: .
D gene: .
J gene: TRBJ2-3
V gene: TRBV9
CDR3 DNA: TGTGCCAGCAGCGTAGGGGTGGATACGCAGTATTTT
CDR3 protein: CASSVGVDTQYF

clone size: once
D gene: .
J gene: TRBJ2-5
V gene: TRBV18
CDR3 DNA: TGTGCCAGCTCACCAGTAGCGGACCGGTGGACCCAGTACTTC
CDR3 protein: CASSPVADRWTQYF

clone size: once
D gene: .
J gene: TRBJ2-7
V gene: TRBV9
CDR3 DNA: TGTGCCAGCAGCGTAGGGGGCGGGGCAGCCTACGAGCAGTACTTC
CDR3 protein: CASSVGGGAAYEQYF

clone size: .
D gene: .
J gene: TRBJ1-1
V gene: TRBV5-1
CDR3 DNA: TGCGCCAGCAACCTAGACCCCTGGTTTAACACTGAAGCTTTCTTT
CDR3 protein: CASNLDPWFNTEAFF